The 17 T cell receptor beta chains in this list originate from one sample, sequenced in a study of cytomegalovirus exposure and HLA in healthy donors. The PCR employed 60 Vbeta primers together with 13 Jbeta primers. TCRdb's table, derived via immunoSEQ multiplex PCR, lists solely in-frame clones and lacks some. The table lists 150,000 to 200,000 clones, around 67% of them singletons, with roughly 4% in the top ten. Sequenced input: PBMCs. Receptors originate from a woman aged 18-29 years in good health and CMV-seropositive.

The J gene is TRBJ1-1, the V gene TRBV19; perhaps TRBD1 as D (5 bases). Trimming stripped 3 bases from V and 0 bases from J, with 11 bases between. This CDR3 contains 15 residues. Germline CDR1 LNHDA, CDR2 SQIVND (reference sequence). The CDR3 protein is CASSIGGAMNTEAFF. DNA for the CDR3: TGTGCCAGTAGTATCGGAGGGGCCATGAACACTGAAGCTTTCTTT.

V usage is TRBV28 and J usage is TRBJ2-1; 11 bases are shared with TRBD1. CDR1 and CDR2 (germline): MDHEN, SYDVKM. The CDR3 loop spans 16 amino acids. V was clipped by 4 bases and J by 5 bases; unmatched bases: 7. The CDR3 region is CASSSTGTGGHNEQFF. In DNA, the CDR3 is TGTGCCAGCAGTTCAACCGGGACAGGGGGTCACAATGAGCAGTTCTTC.

This clone was counted a single time. The chain combines TRBV10-3 with TRBJ2-1, with 7 positions matching TRBD2. The germline V gene encodes CDR1 ENHRY and CDR2 SYGVKD. The CDR3 consists of 17 residues. V was pared by 4 bases and J by 5 bases, with 14 bases of the junction left unmatched. This CDR3 is CAISGISGRARDNEQFF. DNA of the CDR3: TGTGCCATCAGTGGAATTAGCGGGCGGGCGCGAGACAATGAGCAGTTCTTC.

This chain connects TRBV27 to TRBJ1-1; a possible D gene is TRBD1 (5 bases). The germline V gene has CDR1 MNHEY and CDR2 SMNVEV (reference sequence). The CDR3 sequence is 15 residues long. The V and J ends lost 6 bases and 10 bases respectively, with 24 bases between them. The CDR3 spells CASRLHQGAPKAAFF. CDR3 nucleotides: TGTGCCAGCAGATTGCATCAGGGTGCGCCCAAAGCAGCTTTCTTT.

This chain connects TRBV7-9 to TRBJ1-2, with D uncertain. In germline, CDR1 is SEHNR, CDR2 FQNEAQ (reference sequence). This CDR3 has 15 amino acids. The germline V and J ends were trimmed by 0 bases and 1 base, with 9 bases remaining between them. CDR3 nucleotide sequence: TGTGCCAGCAGCTTAGCCACTACACATAACTATGGCTACACCTTC. The encoded protein is CASSLATTHNYGYTF.

This clone was recorded only once. V and J are TRBV18 and TRBJ1-4, with D perhaps matching TRBD1 (6 bases). Germline V lookup: CDR1 KGHSH, CDR2 LQKENI. This CDR3 has 17 residues. Trimming removed 4 bases at V and 5 bases at J, with 20 bases between. The CDR3 DNA reads as TGTGCCAGCTCACTTAGAACAGGGAAGCGGCGGAATGAAAAACTGTTTTTT. It codes for CASSLRTGKRRNEKLFF.

The V call is TRBV4-1, the J call TRBJ2-7, with 7 bases matching TRBD1. The trim removed 1 base at V and 1 base at J, leaving 4 bases unmatched. Germline CDR1 and CDR2: MGHRA and YSYEKL. The CDR3 length is 15 residues. CDR3 loop: CASSQGDSLSYEQYF. CDR3 DNA sequence: TGCGCCAGCAGCCAAGGGGACAGCCTTTCCTACGAGCAGTACTTC.

DNA of the CDR3: TGTGCCAGCAGCCCGTCAGTACGGGGGGGGCAAGAGACCCAGTACTTC. Protein: CASSPSVRGGQETQYF. J is TRBJ2-5 and V is TRBV5-4; 8 bases are shared with TRBD2. The V segment lost 4 bases and the J segment 2 bases; nucleotides outside the gene matches: 10. Germline loops: CDR1 SGHNT, CDR2 YYREEE (reference sequence). This CDR3 has 16 amino acids.

This chain uses TRBV30 with TRBJ2-5, with 8 nucleotides matching TRBD2. Germline V gives CDR1 GTSNPN, CDR2 SVGIG (reference sequence). The J segment lost 5 bases and the V segment lost 3 bases, leaving 11 bases of the junction unmatched. This CDR3 has 15 residues. The DNA of the CDR3 is TGTGCCTGGAGCGGCATAGCGGGGCTGAGGGAGACCCAGTACTTC. This gives the protein CAWSGIAGLRETQYF. The entire variable domain, with the rest obtained from reference TRBV30 and TRBJ2-5, is as follows: SQTIHQWPATLVQPVGSPLSLECTVEGTSNPNLYWYRQAAGRGLQLLFYSVGIGQISSEVPQNLSASRPQDRQFILSSKKLLLSDSGFYLCAWSGIAGLRETQYFGPGTRLLVL.

V usage is TRBV30 and J usage is TRBJ2-2; D gene ambiguous. This CDR3 has 15 amino acids. The V end lost 0 bases, the J end lost 0 bases, and 8 bases lay between the germline ends. Germline loops: CDR1 GTSNPN, CDR2 SVGIG (reference sequence). CDR3 residues: CAWSVPDTNTGELFF. The CDR3 DNA is TGTGCCTGGAGTGTACCAGATACGAACACCGGGGAGCTGTTTTTT.

The rearrangement links TRBV5-4 to TRBJ2-7, with TRBD2 identical over 10 bases. Germline assignment: CDR1 SGHNT and CDR2 YYREEE (reference sequence). The CDR3 totals 16 residues. V lost 2 bases to trimming and J lost 10 bases; unmatched junction nucleotides: 15. As DNA, the CDR3 is TGTGCCAGCAGCTTAGACCGGACTAGCGGTGGATGGAAACAGTACTTC. It is translated as CASSLDRTSGGWKQYF.

V gene TRBV7-8 combines with J gene TRBJ2-3; TRBD2 agrees at 15 bases. V lost 4 bases and J lost 1; bases outside the gene matches: 9. Per germline, CDR1 SGHVS and CDR2 FQNEAQ. The CDR3 covers 19 residues. In DNA, the CDR3 is TGTGCCAGCAGCTGGACCGGACTAGCGGGGGGGCATCGCACAGATACGCAGTATTTT. Protein product: CASSWTGLAGGHRTDTQYF.

The V call is TRBV19, the J call TRBJ2-7; 8 bases are a match to TRBD2. The germline gives CDR1 LNHDA, CDR2 SQIVND (reference sequence). Germline trimming cut 1 base from V and 7 bases from J; bases unmatched to any gene: 9. The CDR3 spans 15 residues. DNA of the CDR3: TGTGCCAGTAGTATAGCACTAGCGGCCCTTGGTGAGCAGTACTTC. Amino acids: CASSIALAALGEQYF.

In this sample, this clone turned up a few times. The chain combines TRBV13 with TRBJ2-7; D remains unclear. This CDR3 has 13 residues. V was pared by 1 base and J by 3 bases, with 7 bases between. CDR1 and CDR2 from the germline V gene are PRHDT and FYEKMQ (reference sequence). CDR3 residues: CASSLARIYEQYF. CDR3 sequence (DNA): TGTGCCAGCAGCTTAGCCAGGATCTACGAGCAGTACTTC.

This clone was seen a few times. This chain uses TRBV2 with TRBJ1-1, with 8 nucleotides matching TRBD1. The CDR3 sequence is 13 residues long. Unmatched junction bases numbered 3, after V lost 7 bases and J lost 2 bases. Germline values: CDR1 SNHLY, CDR2 FYNNEI. In DNA form, the CDR3 reads TGTGCCAGCACTTCAGGGGGCAACACTGAAGCTTTCTTT. It translates to CASTSGGNTEAFF.

This clone showed up just a few times. The chain joins TRBV9 to TRBJ1-6; tentatively, D is TRBD1 (6 bases). The germline gives CDR1 SGDLS, CDR2 YYNGEE. The germline V and J ends were trimmed by 4 bases and 10 bases, with 15 bases remaining between them. This CDR3 is built from 14 residues. The CDR3, as DNA: TGTGCCAGCAGCTCCAGGGGTTTCAGCTCACCCCTCCACTTT. This sequence encodes CASSSRGFSSPLHF.

The chain employs TRBV18 and TRBJ1-4; D might be TRBD1 (5 bases). The CDR3 spans 15 residues. The V end was cut by 6 bases, the J end by 6 bases, with 17 bases between. Germline V lookup: CDR1 KGHSH, CDR2 LQKENI. In DNA form, the CDR3 reads TGTGCCAGCTCCCCCCGGGGGGGAGGAGATGAAAAACTGTTTTTT. Protein product: CASSPRGGGDEKLFF.